The 19 T cell receptor beta chains listed next were all sequenced from one sample in a study of blood T cell repertoires in COVID-19 (dated by TCRdb to the early 2020s). The library came from the immunoSEQ multiplex PCR assay. What TCRdb holds here is the immuneACCESS table cut down to in-frame rearrangements. Part of the clones is not present; checked against another copy, under half of the missing clones reflect an unresolved V gene, and the others are unexplained. For this sample there are roughly 15,000 clones; roughly 84% appear just once. The ten largest clones take up roughly 32% of the sample. The sequencing sample was made of peripheral blood. The receptors were sampled from a man aged 45-65 years with active COVID-19.

The V and J genes are TRBV7-9 and TRBJ2-7; 8 nucleotides agree with TRBD2. V shed 1 base, J shed 5 bases, and the junction held 7 bases outside the gene matches. Germline-derived CDR1 and CDR2 are SEHNR and FQNEAQ (reference sequence). The CDR3 is 15 residues long. CDR3 coding DNA: TGTGCCAGCAGCTTAGTTTTGGCGGGAGGACACGAGCAGTACTTC. It translates to CASSLVLAGGHEQYF.

The chain has TRBV29-1 and TRBJ2-1; possibly TRBD2 for D (6 bases). The germline V and J ends were trimmed by 0 bases and 4 bases, with 13 bases remaining between them. Germline lookup yields CDR1 SQVTM and CDR2 ANQGSEA. CDR3 length equals 15 residues. The CDR3 DNA is TGCAGCGTTGAAGACCGGGACGGACTATACAATGAGCAGTTCTTC. Translated: CSVEDRDGLYNEQFF.

This clone came up a few times. The rearrangement joins TRBV2 to TRBJ2-7; D is uncertain. Germline CDR1 and CDR2: SNHLY and FYNNEI. The CDR3 totals 13 residues. Trimming pared 5 bases from V and 0 bases from J, leaving 8 bases between. The CDR3 protein is CASSIQVSYEQYF. CDR3 bases: TGTGCCAGCAGTATCCAGGTCTCCTACGAGCAGTACTTC.

The gene calls are TRBV3-1 (or the pseudogene TRBV3-2) and TRBJ2-1; D possibly corresponds to TRBD1 (6 bases). This CDR3 contains 16 residues. Trimming removed 0 bases from V and 8 bases from J, with 17 bases in between. Looked up from germline, CDR1 is LGHDT and CDR2 is YNNKEL (reference sequence). The CDR3 nucleotides are TGTGCCAGCAGCCAAGATGGTCCCTACAGGGCCGATGAGCAGTTCTTC. It specifies CASSQDGPYRADEQFF.

This chain joins TRBV9 and TRBJ2-7; 11 bases fit TRBD2. This CDR3 contains 15 residues. The junction had 1 base not matched to a gene; V was cut back by 0 bases and J by 2 bases. Germline assignment: CDR1 SGDLS and CDR2 YYNGEE. The DNA for the CDR3 is TGTGCCAGCAGCGTAGCGACTAGCGGGGCCTACGAGCAGTACTTC. Translation: CASSVATSGAYEQYF.

The genes are TRBV9 and TRBJ2-1; weak D call: TRBD2 (6 bases). CDR1 is SGDLS and CDR2 is YYNGEE in the germline V gene. The germline V and J ends were trimmed by 0 bases and 6 bases, with 22 bases remaining between them. The CDR3 runs 18 residues. In DNA form, the CDR3 reads TGTGCCAGCAGCGTAGCTTTATTAGCTGGGGGGAATGGCAATGAGCAGTTCTTC. Translated: CASSVALLAGGNGNEQFF.

The genes are TRBV19 and TRBJ2-1; D is undetermined. Looked up from germline, CDR1 is LNHDA and CDR2 is SQIVND (reference sequence). Trimming stripped 8 bases from V and 0 bases from J, with 11 bases between. The CDR3 sequence is 14 residues long. DNA for the CDR3: TGTGCCAGTCGAGACACGAGCTCCTACAATGAGCAGTTCTTC. It translates to CASRDTSSYNEQFF.

This clone was observed a handful of times. This rearrangement joins TRBV10-3 to TRBJ2-6; 9 bases match TRBD1. The germline V gene has CDR1 ENHRY and CDR2 SYGVKD. V lost 1 base, J lost 0 bases, and 16 bases stayed unmatched. The CDR3 is 22 amino acids. The CDR3 DNA sequence: TGTGCCATCAGTGAGTTAGGCGGGGTCCGGGACAGGGTATACTCTGGGGCCAACGTCCTGACTTTC. Its protein product is CAISELGGVRDRVYSGANVLTF.

This sequence joins TRBV28 and TRBJ2-7, with 8 bases fitting TRBD1. Trimming at V came to 4 bases and at J to 2 bases, leaving 10 bases not matched to a gene. This CDR3 has 16 residues. Germline V gives CDR1 MDHEN, CDR2 SYDVKM. Here the CDR3 reads CASSWDMTGATYEQYF. The CDR3 bases are TGTGCCAGCAGTTGGGACATGACAGGGGCTACCTACGAGCAGTACTTC. Using reference TRBV28 and TRBJ2-7 for the parts outside the CDR3, the full variable domain is DVKVTQSSRYLVKRTGEKVFLECVQDMDHENMFWYRQDPGLGLRLIYFSYDVKMKEKGDIPEGYSVSREKKERFSLILESASTNQTSMYLCASSWDMTGATYEQYFGPGTRLTVT.

The rearrangement joins TRBV30 to TRBJ2-7, with 7 nucleotides matching TRBD2. CDR1 GTSNPN and CDR2 SVGIG come from the germline V gene (reference sequence). V trimming: 0 bases; J trimming: 0 bases; junction bases outside the gene matches: 5. The CDR3 length is 15 residues. The CDR3 is CAWSVRTGGSYEQYF. CDR3 DNA sequence: TGTGCCTGGAGTGTACGAACGGGAGGCTCCTACGAGCAGTACTTC.

V is TRBV10-3 and J is TRBJ1-3; 7 bases are a match to TRBD1. V lost 4 bases and J lost 3; bases outside the gene matches: 9. Per the germline V gene, CDR1 is ENHRY and CDR2 is SYGVKD. The CDR3 totals 16 residues. This CDR3 reads CAISALDRTSGNTIYF. The DNA for the CDR3 is TGTGCCATCAGTGCCCTGGACAGGACGAGTGGAAACACCATATATTTT.

The chain has TRBV15 and TRBJ2-2, with 8 bases that match TRBD1. Per germline, CDR1 LNHNV and CDR2 YYDKDF (reference sequence). The V gene end was trimmed by 3 bases and the J gene end by 6 bases; junction bases not matched to a gene: 3. There are 14 residues in the CDR3. Written as DNA, the CDR3 is TGTGCCACCAGCAGCGACAGGGGCCCCGGGGAGCTGTTTTTT. This encodes CATSSDRGPGELFF.

The chain couples TRBV9 to TRBJ2-1; perhaps TRBD2 as D (6 bases). The ends were cut back, 4 bases at V and 7 bases at J, with 18 bases in the middle. Germline V gene sequence: CDR1 SGDLS, CDR2 YYNGEE. This CDR3 is built from 15 residues. The CDR3 nucleotides are TGTGCCAGCAGCCCCTTTAGGGCCGCGGGGAATGAGCAGTTCTTC. It translates to CASSPFRAAGNEQFF.

This rearrangement joins TRBV10-3 to TRBJ2-7, with TRBD2 matching over 13 bases. Germline trimming cut 6 bases from V and 5 bases from J; bases unmatched to any gene: 4. The CDR3 is 14 amino acids. Germline V gene sequence: CDR1 ENHRY, CDR2 SYGVKD. CDR3 nucleotide sequence: TGTGCCATCAGAACCGGACTAGCGGGAGACGAGCAGTACTTC. Protein product: CAIRTGLAGDEQYF.

The chain combines TRBV12-3 or TRBV12-4 with TRBJ1-2; perhaps TRBD1 as D (6 bases). Trimming took 4 bases from V and 8 from J, leaving 8 bases between them. This CDR3 has 11 amino acids. The CDR3: CASSYGGGYTF. The CDR3 DNA follows: TGTGCCAGCAGTTATGGGGGCGGCTACACCTTC.

This clone was observed once. This chain uses TRBV10-3 with TRBJ2-2, with a tentative D call TRBD2 (6 bases). Between the trimmed V and J ends, which lost 5 bases and 8 bases, there was a span of 15 bases. This CDR3 has 14 residues. Germline V gene lookup returns CDR1 ENHRY and CDR2 SYGVKD. CDR3 loop: CAISSHGGMGELFF. The CDR3 bases are TGTGCCATCAGTTCGCACGGGGGTATGGGGGAGCTGTTTTTT.

CDR3 sequence: CASSLSPTSGLTDTQYF. The CDR3 coding sequence is TGTGCCAGCAGTTTATCTCCGACTAGCGGGCTAACAGATACGCAGTATTTT. The chain is built from TRBV27 and TRBJ2-3; 10 bases are shared with TRBD2. The CDR3 is 17 amino acids. V shed 0 bases and J 3 bases; nucleotides not matched to a gene: 6. Germline CDR1 and CDR2: MNHEY and SMNVEV (reference sequence).

The chain carries TRBV27 and TRBJ2-3; D may be TRBD2 (6 bases). This CDR3 spans 15 amino acids. Germline V lookup: CDR1 MNHEY, CDR2 SMNVEV (reference sequence). V was trimmed by 7 bases and J by 1 base, leaving 15 bases between them. The CDR3 bases are TGTGCCAGCATCAAGGGATGGGGGGGCACAGATACGCAGTATTTT. Its translation is CASIKGWGGTDTQYF.

The rearrangement links TRBV6-5 to TRBJ2-1; 9 bases are shared with TRBD2. The CDR3 contains 15 residues. The V gene's germline CDR1 is MNHEY and CDR2 SVGAGI. Trimming took 5 bases from V and 4 from J; bases not matched to a gene: 6. Here the CDR3 DNA reads TGTGCCAGCAGTCCCGCGGGAGGGCCTTACAATGAGCAGTTCTTC. It is translated as CASSPAGGPYNEQFF.